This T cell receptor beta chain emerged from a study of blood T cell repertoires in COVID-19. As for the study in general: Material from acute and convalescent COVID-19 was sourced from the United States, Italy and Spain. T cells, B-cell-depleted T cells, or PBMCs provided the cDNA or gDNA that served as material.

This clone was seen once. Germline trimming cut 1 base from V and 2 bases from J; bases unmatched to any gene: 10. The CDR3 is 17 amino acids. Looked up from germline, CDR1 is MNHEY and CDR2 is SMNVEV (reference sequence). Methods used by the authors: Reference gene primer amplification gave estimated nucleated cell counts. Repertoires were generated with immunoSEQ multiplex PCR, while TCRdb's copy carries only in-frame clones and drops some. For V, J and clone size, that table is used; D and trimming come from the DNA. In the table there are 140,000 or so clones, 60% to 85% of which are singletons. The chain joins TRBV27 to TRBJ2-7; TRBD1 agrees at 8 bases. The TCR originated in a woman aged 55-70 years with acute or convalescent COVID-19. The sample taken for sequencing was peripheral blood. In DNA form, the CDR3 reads TGTGCCAGCAGTTTATTGGGGACAGGCTCCGTAGCCTACGAGCAGTACTTC. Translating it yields CASSLLGTGSVAYEQYF.